This TCR beta chain was found in a study of cytomegalovirus exposure and HLA in healthy donors. Germline V gene data show CDR1 as SSHAT and CDR2 as FNYEAQ (reference sequence). The CDR3 is 13 amino acids. This clone was recorded a few times. At one end the junction does not follow the germline gene, possibly because of a read error. Produced via immunoSEQ multiplex PCR; TCRdb's table is partial and in-frame only. The sample gives under 150,000 clones, approximately 87% of which show up once; about 6.9% is in the top ten. The chain employs TRBV7-7 and TRBJ2-2; D unclear. The sequenced sample was PBMCs. This TCR was sampled from a woman younger than 35 in good health and CMV-seropositive. The CDR3 nucleotides read TGTGCTAGCAGCTTTGTCGGGACCGGGGAGCTGTTTTTT. This codes for CASSFVGTGELFF.